Each of the 9 T cell receptor beta chains below was sequenced from the same sample in a study of T cells expressing NK-cell markers. For each CDR3 protein, TCRdb gives one entry from its re-call of the 5' RACE reads, without DNA. This sample's table has 500,000 to 700,000 distinct CDR3 sequences. The sample taken for sequencing was blood T cells: a sorted CD56 or NKG2C T cell subset, CD4+ or CD8+ T cells, or bulk PBMC T cells (not recorded which). These TCRs come from a man aged 18 to 29 in good health.

The chain is built from TRBV20-1 and TRBJ2-1; absent DNA, TCRdb's TRBD1 call cannot be checked. The CDR3 totals 13 residues. Per germline, CDR1 DFQATT and CDR2 SNEGSKA (reference sequence). The CDR3 is CSAPGYRGNEQFF.

CDR3 region: CASSGRGQGLAGANVLTF. The rearrangement uses TRBV11-1 and TRBJ2-6; absent DNA, TCRdb's TRBD1 call cannot be checked. CDR3 length: 18 amino acids. In germline, CDR1 is SGHAT, CDR2 FQDESV (reference sequence). Based on the CDR3 plus reference TRBV11-1 and TRBJ2-6, the full variable domain is EAEVAQSPRYKITEKSQAVAFWCDPISGHATLYWYRQILGQGPELLVQFQDESVVDDSQLPKDRFSAERLKGVDSTLKIQPAELGDSAMYLCASSGRGQGLAGANVLTFGAGSRLTVL.

This sequence joins TRBV20-1 and TRBJ2-2; TCRdb calls TRBD2, which cannot be checked without DNA. Per germline, CDR1 DFQATT and CDR2 SNEGSKA (reference sequence). The CDR3 covers 16 residues. The CDR3 sequence: CSAPPTGTGNTGELFF.

The chain recombines TRBV4-3 with TRBJ1-6. This CDR3 has 16 residues. Germline values: CDR1 LGHNA, CDR2 YSLEER. The CDR3 sequence is CASSYSKSSYNSPLHF.

The genes are TRBV25-1 and TRBJ2-1; the D gene TCRdb calls, TRBD1, cannot be checked with no DNA. Germline V CDR1 and CDR2: MGHDK, SYGVNS. This CDR3 spans 11 amino acids. The CDR3 sequence is CASGHLNEQFF.

The rearrangement links TRBV10-3 to TRBJ2-5; with no DNA, the TCRdb D assignment of TRBD2 cannot be verified. This CDR3 has 13 amino acids. Germline V gene sequence: CDR1 ENHRY, CDR2 SYGVKD. CDR3 protein: CATFSGSQETQYF.

This sequence joins TRBV12-3 or TRBV12-4 and TRBJ1-1; the TCRdb call, TRBD1, lacks DNA for checking. The CDR3 is 14 amino acids. This CDR3 is CASREQGANTEAFF.

This chain uses TRBV7-6 with TRBJ2-5; the TCRdb D gene call, TRBD1, has no DNA to confirm it. The CDR3 is 16 amino acids. Germline CDR1 is SGHVS and CDR2 is FNYEAQ. CDR3: CASSLNRGQGRETQYF.

This rearrangement joins TRBV12-3 or TRBV12-4 to TRBJ1-1. The CDR3 contains 14 residues. Here the CDR3 reads CASTLYGVNTEAFF.